The 15 T cell receptor beta chains below were found in one sample sequenced in a study of response to subunit inactivated influenza vaccine. In TCRdb, the RT-PCR reads were re-called with MiXCR into one record per CDR3 protein. The sample yields about 300,000 distinct CDR3 sequences, around a fifth seen once. The starting material was PBMCs from blood, obtained roughly 20 months after vaccination. The receptors derive from a man between 50 and 69 years old who received an inactivated influenza vaccine.

The chain carries TRBV12-3 or TRBV12-4 and TRBJ2-3; 7 nucleotides agree with TRBD2. V lost 6 bases, J lost 5 bases, and 8 bases stayed unmatched. The CDR3 extends over 14 amino acids. The CDR3 loop reads CASSQSGAEDTQYF. DNA of the CDR3: TGTGCCAGCAGCCAAAGCGGGGCGGAAGATACGCAGTATTTT.

This clonotype was observed many times. The chain uses TRBV20-1 and TRBJ1-5; maybe TRBD1 (5 bases). The CDR3 has 15 residues. The germline gives CDR1 DFQATT, CDR2 SNEGSKA (reference sequence). V was cut by 3 bases and J by 1 base, with 13 bases left in between. CDR3 coding DNA: TGCAGTGCTAGGGAGGGGTGGGGGAGCAATCAGCCCCAGCATTTT. Encoded protein: CSAREGWGSNQPQHF.

This clonotype was recorded a few times. This chain joins TRBV5-6 and TRBJ2-1, with a possible D match to TRBD1 (5 bases). The V gene lost 0 bases and the J gene lost 0 bases, with 10 bases spanning the gap. CDR3 length equals 16 residues. Germline loops: CDR1 SGHDT, CDR2 YYEEEE. For the CDR3, the DNA is TGTGCCAGCAGCTTGGGACAGTTATACTCCTACAATGAGCAGTTCTTC. This encodes CASSLGQLYSYNEQFF.

This sequence joins TRBV5-1 and TRBJ2-7, with D possibly TRBD2 on 5 matching bases. This CDR3 region has 14 residues. Germline V gene sequence: CDR1 SGHRS, CDR2 YFSETQ. V shed 2 bases and J shed 3 bases, with 12 bases lying between them. The CDR3: CASSFEGSGYEQYF. In nucleotides, the CDR3 is TGCGCCAGCAGCTTTGAGGGATCGGGCTACGAGCAGTACTTC. Together with reference TRBV5-1 and TRBJ2-7, the CDR3 gives the full variable domain: KAGVTQTPRYLIKTRGQQVTLSCSPISGHRSVSWYQQTPGQGLQFLFEYFSETQRNKGNFPGRFSGRQFSNSRSEMNVSTLELGDSALYLCASSFEGSGYEQYFGPGTRLTVT.

The chain has TRBV6-2 or TRBV6-3 and TRBJ2-3; tentative D call: TRBD1 (5 bases). CDR3 length: 16 amino acids. Looked up from germline, CDR1 is MNHEY and CDR2 is SVGEGT. V lost 5 bases and J 4 bases, leaving 19 bases between the germline ends. CDR3 in amino acids: CASSHATGNVPDTQYF. The CDR3 bases are TGTGCCAGCAGTCACGCCACAGGAAATGTCCCAGATACGCAGTATTTT.

The rearrangement uses TRBV20-1 and TRBJ1-3; 8 bases agree with TRBD1. V was pared by 4 bases and J by 4 bases, with 6 bases of the junction left unmatched. The CDR3 extends over 14 amino acids. The germline V gene encodes CDR1 DFQATT and CDR2 SNEGSKA (reference sequence). CDR3 in amino acids: CSATQGARGNTIYF. In nucleotides, the CDR3 is TGCAGTGCTACCCAGGGGGCGAGGGGAAACACCATATATTTT.

This clonotype showed up just a few times. The CDR3 DNA is TGTGCCAGCAGCCGAGGATCGGGACGGAATTACAATGAGCAGTTCTTC. The encoded protein is CASSRGSGRNYNEQFF. The chain carries TRBV5-5 and TRBJ2-1; D tentatively fits TRBD1 or TRBD2 (5 bases each). Trimming removed 4 bases at V and 4 bases at J, with 18 bases between. The CDR3 is 16 residues long. Germline V lookup: CDR1 SGHKS, CDR2 YYEKEE (reference sequence).

The chain uses TRBV20-1 and TRBJ2-1; D might be TRBD2 (6 bases). Trimming shortened V by 6 bases and J by 0 bases, and 15 bases separated the two germline ends. The CDR3 is 15 amino acids. Germline V lookup: CDR1 DFQATT, CDR2 SNEGSKA (reference sequence). The CDR3 DNA reads as TGCAGTGCGGAATCGGGGGTTAGCTCCTACAATGAGCAGTTCTTC. Its translation: CSAESGVSSYNEQFF.

This clonotype appeared a few times. The J gene is TRBJ2-4, the V gene TRBV2; D not resolved. V lost 2 bases and J 9 bases, leaving 8 bases between the germline ends. Germline CDR1 SNHLY, CDR2 FYNNEI. The CDR3 totals 12 residues. The CDR3 sequence is CASSELPSIQYF. In DNA form, the CDR3 reads TGTGCCAGCAGTGAACTACCGAGCATTCAGTACTTC.

This clonotype was observed a few times. J is TRBJ2-7 and V is TRBV12-3 or TRBV12-4; 9 bases are shared with TRBD1. This CDR3 has 15 residues. The trim removed 4 bases at V and 4 bases at J, leaving 8 bases unmatched. In DNA form, the CDR3 reads TGTGCCAGCAGTTACCTCGGGACAGGGTTTTACGAGCAGTACTTC. This gives the protein CASSYLGTGFYEQYF.

This clonotype has only a few counts. The CDR3 here is CASSLAGRKYQPQHF. In nucleotides, the CDR3 is TGTGCCAGCAGTTTAGCCGGACGGAAATATCAGCCCCAGCATTTT. The chain joins TRBV12-3 or TRBV12-4 to TRBJ1-5; the D is unclear. The CDR3 has 15 amino acids. V shed 0 bases and J shed 5 bases, with 11 bases lying between them.

This clonotype was counted a few times. This chain joins TRBV9 and TRBJ2-3, with 8 nucleotides matching TRBD2. Germline CDR1 SGDLS, CDR2 YYNGEE. The CDR3 spans 16 residues. Trimming at V came to 0 bases and at J to 2 bases, leaving 5 bases not matched to a gene. This CDR3 reads CASSVVTSGPTDTQYF. The CDR3 DNA reads TGTGCCAGCAGCGTAGTCACTAGCGGACCCACAGATACGCAGTATTTT.

The chain employs TRBV27 and TRBJ1-1, with 8 bases fitting TRBD1. V dropped 7 bases and J dropped 5; count of bases not matched to a gene: 9. The CDR3 is 14 amino acids. Looked up from germline, CDR1 is MNHEY and CDR2 is SMNVEV (reference sequence). The CDR3 DNA sequence: TGTGCCAGCACTGAAGGACAGGGTGGAACTGAAGCTTTCTTT. Translation gives CASTEGQGGTEAFF.

This clonotype came up a few times. This chain joins TRBV29-1 and TRBJ2-5, with a weak D call TRBD2 (6 bases). The V gene lost 4 bases and the J gene lost 3 bases, with 15 bases spanning the gap. The germline CDR1 and CDR2 sequences are SQVTM and ANQGSEA. CDR3 length: 14 amino acids. The DNA of the CDR3 is TGCAGCGTTGCGAAAAGACTAGGGGAAGAGACCCAGTACTTC. It translates to CSVAKRLGEETQYF. Using reference TRBV29-1 and TRBJ2-5 for the parts outside the CDR3, the full variable domain is SAVISQKPSRDICQRGTSLTIQCQVDSQVTMMFWYRQQPGQSLTLIATANQGSEATYESGFVIDKFPISRPNLTFSTLTVSNMSPEDSSIYLCSVAKRLGEETQYFGPGTRLLVL.

The V gene is TRBV6-5, the J gene TRBJ2-7; D not resolved. Per germline, CDR1 MNHEY and CDR2 SVGAGI. The CDR3 is 13 residues long. V gave up 2 bases and J gave up 6 bases, with 11 bases separating them. The CDR3 protein is CASSYGLSAEQYF. In DNA, the CDR3 is TGTGCCAGCAGTTACGGGCTTTCGGCCGAGCAGTACTTC.